This T cell receptor (beta chain) was identified during a study of T-cell reconstitution after alpha-beta-depleted transplantation in children. The V and J ends lost 8 bases and 1 base respectively, with 11 bases between them. The CDR3 loop spans 14 amino acids. CDR1 and CDR2 (germline): KGHSH, LQKENI. Library preparation (for TCRbeta) was performed with unique molecular identifiers. TCRdb reanalysed the PCR reads using MiXCR and keeps one entry per CDR3 protein. The sample shows nearly 550,000 distinct CDR3 sequences, approximately 20% of them seen only once. The source material was PBMCs from the stem cell graft donor, sampled from the stem cell graft. The gene calls are TRBV18 and TRBJ2-2, with a possible D match to TRBD1 (7 bases). This clonotype was obtained from a human donor who donated a stem cell graft to a child with acute lymphoblastic leukemia. CDR3 region: CASGGTVNTGELFF. The CDR3 bases are TGTGCCAGCGGAGGGACAGTGAACACCGGGGAGCTGTTTTTT.